This record covers a single T cell receptor beta chain. The antigen remains unidentified. Deep sequencing aimed at 1 in 200,000 to 1 in 1 million T cells' resolution. This table comes from immunoSEQ multiplex PCR, and its TCRdb copy is limited to in-frame clones, with some not included. The sample consists of under 200,000 clones, approximately 84% of them appearing once. The sample comes from a study of cytotoxic CD8 clonotypes in ibrutinib-treated CLL. Study-wide background: IGHV unmutated 17; relapsed/refractory 11; treatment-naive over 14.

Broader study findings: While tracking circulating CD8+ T-cell counts, baseline clonality exceeded that of age-matched healthy donors. Lymph node repertoires were not studied, and sampling times were unmatched.

The receptor's source is a human donor with chronic lymphocytic leukemia. Sequenced here: PBMCs, sampled after 24 months of ibrutinib treatment.

CDR3 protein: CASSEHGGAQPQHF. CDR3 sequence (DNA): TGTGCCAGCAGTGAACACGGGGGCGCTCAGCCCCAGCATTTT. J is TRBJ1-5 and V is TRBV6-1; perhaps TRBD1 as D (6 bases). Germline assignment: CDR1 MNHNS and CDR2 SASEGT. Trimming pared 2 bases from V and 6 bases from J, leaving 11 bases between. CDR3 length: 14 amino acids.